One sample yielded the 10 T cell receptor beta chains listed below, sequenced in a study of beta chain features in type 1 diabetes. Whole-study findings and limits: In every one of the four CD4+ subsets, TCRB CDR3s were moderately but significantly shorter in Type 1 diabetes patients.

Sequencing targeted expressed TCRB transcripts, as all isolated RNA had been reverse transcribed. This table comes from immunoSEQ multiplex PCR, and its TCRdb copy is limited to in-frame clones, with some not included. The table lists 500,000 to 850,000 clones, over 13% of them singletons. Which antigens these TCRs recognize remains unknown. Sequences were obtained from naive CD4+ T cells from blood. The receptors were gathered from a man aged 18 to 30 with type 1 diabetes.

Only one count was recorded for this clone. The CDR3 DNA reads TGTGCCAGCTCACCTACCGGTGACGTCTCCTACGAGCAGTACTTC. Translating gives CASSPTGDVSYEQYF. This chain uses TRBV18 with TRBJ2-7; D is undetermined. Looked up from germline, CDR1 is KGHSH and CDR2 is LQKENI. The CDR3 loop spans 15 amino acids. The germline V and J ends were trimmed by 3 bases and 0 bases, with 12 bases remaining between them.

The CDR3 nucleotides are TGTGCCAGCAGCTCAGGACAGCAAGAGACCCAGTACTTC. Encoded protein: CASSSGQQETQYF. V and J are TRBV28 and TRBJ2-5; a weak D match, TRBD1 (6 bases). Trimming removed 6 bases from V and 2 bases from J, with 10 bases in between. Per the germline V gene, CDR1 is MDHEN and CDR2 is SYDVKM. This CDR3 has 13 residues.

This clone was seen only a few times. The sample has other DNA sequences that encode this CDR3 too. The V gene is TRBV7-9, the J gene TRBJ2-3; D uncertain. Per germline, CDR1 SEHNR and CDR2 FQNEAQ (reference sequence). V was cut by 1 base and J by 1 base, with 6 bases left in between. The CDR3 spans 14 residues. CDR3 protein: CASSLDGRTDTQYF. DNA for the CDR3: TGTGCCAGCAGCTTAGACGGCCGCACAGATACGCAGTATTTT.

The rearrangement links TRBV2 to TRBJ1-2; a possible D gene is TRBD1 (6 bases). CDR3 size: 13 residues. CDR1 and CDR2 from the germline V gene are SNHLY and FYNNEI. V lost 6 bases and J 6 bases, leaving 14 bases between the germline ends. CDR3 protein: CASSDRTGNGYTF. The CDR3 DNA sequence: TGTGCCAGCAGCGACAGAACAGGGAATGGCTACACCTTC.

The V gene is TRBV6-5, the J gene TRBJ2-3; 7 nucleotides line up with TRBD1. From germline, CDR1 is MNHEY and CDR2 SVGAGI. V shed 8 bases and J 10 bases; nucleotides not matched to a gene: 6. The CDR3 runs to 11 residues. The CDR3 DNA is TGTGCCAGCTTGACAGGGACCGCGCAGTATTTT. Translating gives CASLTGTAQYF.

The J gene is TRBJ2-3, the V gene TRBV5-4; weak D call: TRBD1 (5 bases). V was clipped by 0 bases and J by 2 bases, with 13 bases between them. This CDR3 has 16 amino acids. CDR1 is SGHNT, CDR2 YYREEE, per germline (reference sequence). This chain's CDR3 is CASSLGQLISTDTQYF. CDR3 sequence (DNA): TGTGCCAGCAGCTTGGGACAGCTAATATCCACAGATACGCAGTATTTT.

The sample holds a few counts of this clone. The chain links TRBV9 to TRBJ2-1; TRBD1 matches 7 bases. CDR3 size: 14 residues. The germline CDR1 and CDR2 sequences are SGDLS and YYNGEE. V dropped 3 bases and J dropped 2; count of bases not matched to a gene: 2. This CDR3 is CASSAGTAYNEQFF. The CDR3 coding sequence is TGTGCCAGCAGCGCCGGGACAGCCTACAATGAGCAGTTCTTC.

This clone came up a few times. The chain joins TRBV7-9 to TRBJ1-3; TRBD1 is a possible D gene (6 bases). Looked up from germline, CDR1 is SEHNR and CDR2 is FQNEAQ (reference sequence). The CDR3 totals 12 residues. Trimming cost V 5 bases and J 7 bases, with 9 bases left between them. The CDR3 nucleotides are TGTGCCAGCAGCCCGCAGGGGAACACCATATATTTT. As protein: CASSPQGNTIYF.

The rearrangement uses TRBV6-6 and TRBJ1-3; maybe TRBD1 (5 bases). The CDR3 runs to 15 residues. Trimming removed 4 bases from V and 5 bases from J, with 15 bases in between. Germline V CDR1 and CDR2: MNHNY, SVGAGI (reference sequence). The CDR3 here is CASSSITGVRNTIYF. The CDR3 DNA reads as TGTGCCAGCAGTTCCATAACAGGTGTTCGAAACACCATATATTTT.

A remark on this clone: A read error may account for a junction end that differs from germline. The gene calls are TRBV27 and TRBJ2-7; TRBD1 might be the D (5 bases). There are 13 residues in the CDR3. Germline CDR1 MNHEY, CDR2 SMNVEV (reference sequence). The CDR3 sequence: CASSATGSHEQYF. The DNA for the CDR3 is TGTGCCAGCAGTGCCACAGGCTCCCACGAGCAGTACTTC.